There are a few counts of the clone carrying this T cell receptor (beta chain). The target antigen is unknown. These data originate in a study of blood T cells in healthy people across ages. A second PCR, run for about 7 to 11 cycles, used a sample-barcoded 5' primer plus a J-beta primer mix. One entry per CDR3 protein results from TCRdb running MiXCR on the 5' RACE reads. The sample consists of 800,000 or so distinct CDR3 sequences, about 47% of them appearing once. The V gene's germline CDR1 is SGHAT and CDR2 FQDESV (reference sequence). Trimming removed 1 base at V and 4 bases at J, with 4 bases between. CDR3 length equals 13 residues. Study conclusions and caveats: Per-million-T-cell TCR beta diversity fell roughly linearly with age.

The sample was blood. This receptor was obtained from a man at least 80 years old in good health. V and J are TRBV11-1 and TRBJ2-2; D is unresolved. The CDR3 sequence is CASSLGPTGELFF. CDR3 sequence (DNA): TGTGCCAGCAGCTTAGGTCCCACCGGGGAGCTGTTTTTT.